Listed below are T cell receptor beta chains from one sample, sequenced in a study of blood T cell repertoires in COVID-19. Measured with immunoSEQ multiplex PCR; TCRdb has only the in-frame clones, and not every one. Of about 120,000 clones in the sample, roughly four fifths were seen once. Sequenced input: peripheral blood. All receptors derive from a man aged 55 to 70 with acute or convalescent COVID-19. The CDR3 runs from the conserved cysteine through the conserved F or W.

v_gene,j_gene,CDR3aa
TRBV10-3,TRBJ2-7,CASRDRGHEQYF
TRBV5-4,TRBJ2-7,CASSLGGRASYEQYF
TRBV12-3/TRBV12-4,TRBJ2-1,CASSTKYNEQFF
TRBV24-1,TRBJ1-5,CATSATGQGDNQPQHF
TRBV30,TRBJ1-3,CAWTTGYGDTIYF
TRBV27,TRBJ1-6,CASSRQGANSPLHF
TRBV28,TRBJ2-1,CASSPVGALRNEQFF
TRBV30,TRBJ1-5,CAWGRISNQPQHF
TRBV7-8,TRBJ1-2,CASSSGQGAVHGYTF
TRBV5-1,TRBJ2-2,CASSLIAGDDTGELFF
TRBV28,TRBJ2-7,CASSPWGLAGVFEQYF
TRBV5-1,TRBJ1-3,CASGQDPSGNTIYF
TRBV2,TRBJ2-6,CASTAWGLTGANVLTF
TRBV18,TRBJ2-7,CASSPQPPAVSYEQYF
TRBV10-3,TRBJ1-2,CAISLQGSNYGYTF
TRBV28,TRBJ1-5,CASSFPTGDNQPQHF
TRBV29-1,TRBJ2-1,CSVDGSYNEQFF
TRBV29-1,TRBJ2-3,CSVVGGTSGPTDTQYF
TRBV6-5,TRBJ1-3,CASSYGGYGNTIYF
TRBV7-3,TRBJ2-3,CASSIGGQGPDTQYF
TRBV18,TRBJ1-2,CASSPLAREGYTF
TRBV10-3,TRBJ1-6,CAISRLQGANSPLHF
TRBV27,TRBJ1-5,CASAEGHSNQPQHF
TRBV3-1/TRBV3-2,TRBJ1-1,CASSEGGQNTEAFF
TRBV20-1,TRBJ1-1,CSASGGSMNTEAFF
TRBV24-1,TRBJ2-7,CATSDPLGDRGYEQYF
TRBV5-4,TRBJ2-5,CASSSTGYQETQYF
TRBV5-5,TRBJ1-2,CASSSLELNYGYTF
TRBV6-6,TRBJ2-7,CASSYSLGAREQYF
TRBV18,TRBJ2-3,CASSQRTGLDTQYF
TRBV3-1/TRBV3-2,TRBJ1-2,CASSQPDSYGYTF
TRBV19,TRBJ1-1,CATTPVQGVDTEAFF
TRBV5-1,TRBJ2-7,CASSLAGGRTYEQYF
TRBV27,TRBJ1-6,CASTTAGGNPPLHF
TRBV19,TRBJ1-2,CASSTQGDYGYTF